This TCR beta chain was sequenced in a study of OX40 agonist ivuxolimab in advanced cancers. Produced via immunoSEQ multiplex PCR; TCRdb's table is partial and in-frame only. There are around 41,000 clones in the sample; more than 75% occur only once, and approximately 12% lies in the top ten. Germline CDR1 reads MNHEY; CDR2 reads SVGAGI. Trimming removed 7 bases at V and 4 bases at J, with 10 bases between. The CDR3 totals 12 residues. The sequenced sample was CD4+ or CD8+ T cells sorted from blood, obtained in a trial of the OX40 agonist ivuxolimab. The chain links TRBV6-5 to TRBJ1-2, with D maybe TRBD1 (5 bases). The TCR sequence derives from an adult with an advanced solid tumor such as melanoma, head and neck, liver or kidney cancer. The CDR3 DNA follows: TGTGCCAGCACCGACAGTATCTATGGCTACACCTTC. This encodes CASTDSIYGYTF.